The T cell receptor beta chain described here comes from a study of T cells in Graves' hyperthyroidism and ophthalmopathy. General study results and limits: Clonotypes that were expanded in thyroid above 0.001 mostly appeared in blood too. Ophthalmopathy cases were set apart from stable hyperthyroidism by a 13 V-J model.

Trimming shortened V by 3 bases and J by 2 bases, and 10 bases separated the two germline ends. CDR1 and CDR2 from the germline V gene are KGHSH and LQKENI. CDR3 length equals 14 residues. Worth noting for this clonotype: Its antigen is unknown.

TCR beta CDR3 region amplification was performed from RNA transcripts. HTBI primers were the set used in a first-round RT-PCR of the TCR CDR3. A single record per CDR3 protein comes from TCRdb applying MiXCR to the multiplex PCR reads. The sample has 540,000 or so distinct CDR3 sequences; under 60% are singletons. The chain employs TRBV18 and TRBJ1-1; D unresolved. This TCR was sampled from an adult woman with Graves' disease, either hyperthyroidism or ophthalmopathy (not recorded which). Sequencing was carried out using peripheral blood or thyroid tissue (not recorded which). CDR3 loop: CASSPAGVNTEAFF. CDR3 bases: TGTGCCAGCTCACCGGCGGGAGTTAACACTGAAGCTTTCTTT.